Shown below are 16 T cell receptor beta chains from a single sample sequenced in a study of blood T cell repertoires in COVID-19. Libraries were prepared by immunoSEQ multiplex PCR; TCRdb keeps only in-frame clonotypes and omits some of them. Of a few hundred thousand clones in the sample, more than 80% were seen once. Material: peripheral blood. These receptors were collected from a woman in her thirties with COVID-19, enrolled during active disease.

The rearrangement uses TRBV27 and TRBJ1-1; D ambiguous. The CDR3 consists of 11 residues. V was pared by 4 bases and J by 9 bases, with 9 bases between. Germline V lookup: CDR1 MNHEY, CDR2 SMNVEV (reference sequence). CDR3 in amino acids: CASSSWAQAFF. The CDR3 nucleotides are TGTGCCAGCAGTTCCTGGGCCCAAGCTTTCTTT.

The chain joins TRBV28 to TRBJ1-2; TRBD1 aligns across 8 bases. CDR1 and CDR2 (germline): MDHEN, SYDVKM. V gave up 11 bases and J gave up 8 bases; unmatched junction bases: 16. This CDR3 is 14 amino acids long. As DNA, the CDR3 is TGTGCCGTAAATGTAACCCCAGGGGGCGCGGGCTACACCTTC. Encoded protein: CAVNVTPGGAGYTF.

This chain uses TRBV7-2 with TRBJ2-5; 8 nucleotides line up with TRBD2. V shed 5 bases, J shed 4 bases, and the junction held 6 bases outside the gene matches. The CDR3 has 14 residues. Germline CDR1 reads SGHTA; CDR2 reads FQGNSA. The DNA of the CDR3 is TGTGCCAGCAGCCCCGGGGGGGGGAGAGAGACCCAGTACTTC. As protein: CASSPGGGRETQYF.

The chain recombines TRBV15 with TRBJ1-5; a weak D match, TRBD1 (5 bases). The length of the CDR3 is 13 residues. V lost 7 bases to trimming and J lost 5 bases, with 12 bases between them. Germline V gives CDR1 LNHNV, CDR2 YYDKDF (reference sequence). The CDR3 spells CATKQGGDQPQHF. The CDR3 nucleotides read TGTGCCACCAAGCAAGGAGGGGATCAGCCCCAGCATTTT.

The CDR3 DNA follows: TGTGCCAGCAGTTACTCTCCAGGCAGGGAAAATGAAAAACTGTTTTTT. Translation: CASSYSPGRENEKLFF. The chain couples TRBV6-5 to TRBJ1-4, with a tentative D call TRBD1 (5 bases). The CDR3 contains 16 residues. Germline loops: CDR1 MNHEY, CDR2 SVGAGI. V dropped 0 bases and J dropped 5 bases, with 13 bases sitting between them.

This chain links TRBV7-9 with TRBJ2-3, with a possible D match to TRBD2 (5 bases). CDR1 SEHNR and CDR2 FQNEAQ come from the germline V gene (reference sequence). The CDR3 totals 14 residues. Trimming took 7 bases from V and 2 from J, leaving 13 bases between them. This CDR3 reads CASKEGSTTDTQYF. CDR3 nucleotide sequence: TGTGCCAGCAAAGAGGGCTCCACCACAGATACGCAGTATTTT.

V gene TRBV5-1 combines with J gene TRBJ1-2; D might be TRBD1 (5 bases). There are 15 residues in the CDR3. V lost 3 bases, J lost 4 bases, and 16 bases lay in between. The germline CDR1 and CDR2 sequences are SGHRS and YFSETQ. The CDR3 reads CASSWDGGSSYGYTF. CDR3 bases: TGCGCCAGCAGCTGGGACGGAGGGTCGAGCTATGGCTACACCTTC.

The genes are TRBV4-3 and TRBJ1-2; perhaps TRBD1 as D (6 bases). The CDR3 consists of 18 residues. The germline gives CDR1 LGHNA, CDR2 YSLEER. Trimming cost V 4 bases and J 6 bases, with 27 bases left between them. CDR3 DNA: TGCGCCAGCAGCCGGATTCGGGACAAATTGGTCGGCAACCATGGCTACACCTTC. Translated, it gives CASSRIRDKLVGNHGYTF.

The chain carries TRBV6-5 and TRBJ1-1; D unclear. Trimming took 2 bases from V and 1 from J, leaving 8 bases between them. The CDR3 loop spans 14 amino acids. From germline, CDR1 is MNHEY and CDR2 SVGAGI. The CDR3 nucleotides are TGTGCCAGCAGTTACGAAACAGCGAACACTGAAGCTTTCTTT. Translation gives CASSYETANTEAFF.

This clone was picked up one time. This chain links TRBV25-1 with TRBJ1-1; 7 bases fit TRBD1. CDR1 and CDR2 from the germline V gene are MGHDK and SYGVNS. This CDR3 region has 15 residues. The V and J ends lost 4 bases and 7 bases, in that order; junction bases with no gene match: 12. The CDR3 nucleotides read TGTGCCAGCAGTGGGGGCAAAGGGACAGATTATGAAGCTTTCTTT. It codes for CASSGGKGTDYEAFF.

The V gene is TRBV2, the J gene TRBJ1-6, with 8 bases that match TRBD1. Germline loops: CDR1 SNHLY, CDR2 FYNNEI. The CDR3 has 15 amino acids. V shed 5 bases, J shed 9 bases, and the junction held 9 bases outside the gene matches. The CDR3 spells CASSPGQGGFSPLHF. CDR3 nucleotides: TGTGCCAGCAGTCCCGGACAGGGTGGATTTTCACCCCTCCACTTT.

The chain employs TRBV28 and TRBJ1-5; 11 positions agree with TRBD1. V lost 4 bases and J lost 4; bases outside the gene matches: 15. Germline assignment: CDR1 MDHEN and CDR2 SYDVKM. The CDR3 is 19 amino acids. In DNA, the CDR3 is TGTGCCAGCAGTTCAGACTTTCGGACAGGGGGCGATAAGAATCAGCCCCAGCATTTT. Translating it yields CASSSDFRTGGDKNQPQHF.

This clone was picked up one time. This chain joins TRBV6-2 or TRBV6-3 and TRBJ1-1; possible D gene TRBD1, 6 bases. This CDR3 spans 17 amino acids. The ends were cut back, 0 bases at V and 3 bases at J, with 17 bases in the middle. CDR1 and CDR2 (germline): MNHEY, SVGEGT. CDR3 in amino acids: CASSYSIEGGWDTEAFF. The DNA for the CDR3 is TGTGCCAGCAGTTACTCGATTGAAGGGGGTTGGGACACTGAAGCTTTCTTT.

Here the CDR3 reads CASSQESFISIGGTEAFF. CDR3 nucleotides: TGCGCCAGCAGCCAAGAGTCTTTTATAAGCATCGGGGGAACTGAAGCTTTCTTT. V is TRBV4-3 and J is TRBJ1-1; the D gene is possibly TRBD1 (5 bases). The CDR3 covers 18 residues. V was cut by 0 bases and J by 5 bases, with 22 bases left in between. Germline CDR1 reads LGHNA; CDR2 reads YSLEER.

The gene calls are TRBV7-9 and TRBJ2-3, with TRBD2 identical over 13 bases. The CDR3 has 18 amino acids. Germline V gives CDR1 SEHNR, CDR2 FQNEAQ (reference sequence). The ends lost 1 base at V and 0 bases at J; junction bases unmatched: 4. This CDR3 is CASSLGTSGSYSTDTQYF. CDR3 bases: TGTGCCAGCAGCTTAGGGACTAGCGGGAGTTATAGCACAGATACGCAGTATTTT. Combining the CDR3 with reference TRBV7-9 and TRBJ2-3 gives the whole variable domain DTGVSQNPRHKITKRGQNVTFRCDPISEHNRLYWYRQTLGQGPEFLTYFQNEAQLEKSRLLSDRFSAERPKGSFSTLEIQRTEQGDSAMYLCASSLGTSGSYSTDTQYFGPGTRLTVL.

J is TRBJ2-7 and V is TRBV5-1; TRBD2 aligns across 7 bases. Germline assignment: CDR1 SGHRS and CDR2 YFSETQ. V dropped 4 bases and J dropped 2; count of bases not matched to a gene: 6. This CDR3 contains 14 residues. The CDR3 DNA follows: TGCGCCAGCAGCCCGTTGAGCGGGGCCTACGAGCAGTACGTC. Protein product: CASSPLSGAYEQYV.